Shown below are 15 T cell receptor beta chains from a single sample sequenced in a study of long-term antiretroviral therapy in people with HIV. This was the immunoSEQ v3.0 assay at survey level. The method was immunoSEQ multiplex PCR; TCRdb's version includes in-frame clones alone and lacks a portion of them. The sample consists of approximately 17,000 clones, approximately 84% of them appearing once. The sample consisted of unsorted PBMCs, taken roughly 1.3 years before starting antiretroviral therapy. Receptor source: a man in his thirties or forties with HIV.

This rearrangement joins TRBV28 to TRBJ2-7; 7 nucleotides agree with TRBD2. Per the germline V gene, CDR1 is MDHEN and CDR2 is SYDVKM. The CDR3 is 14 amino acids. The V and J ends lost 3 bases and 5 bases, in that order; junction bases with no gene match: 7. CDR3 nucleotide sequence: TGTGCCAGCAGTTTTTCCGGGAGGCAGAACGAGCAGTACTTC. This codes for CASSFSGRQNEQYF.

This clone was recorded once. V is TRBV7-8 and J is TRBJ2-7; D not certain. The CDR3 sequence is 12 residues long. V was cut by 0 bases and J by 5 bases, with 5 bases left in between. Germline CDR1 SGHVS, CDR2 FQNEAQ. The chain's CDR3 is CASSLALDEQYF. CDR3 nucleotide sequence: TGTGCCAGCAGCTTAGCGCTGGACGAGCAGTACTTC.

The V and J genes are TRBV4-1 and TRBJ1-6; no definite D call. Germline CDR1 MGHRA, CDR2 YSYEKL. V was pared by 0 bases and J by 7 bases, with 13 bases between. CDR3 size: 16 residues. Here the CDR3 reads CASSQDWRVENSPLHF. CDR3 DNA sequence: TGCGCCAGCAGCCAAGATTGGAGGGTGGAGAATTCACCCCTCCACTTT.

The J gene is TRBJ2-6, the V gene TRBV18; tentatively, D is TRBD1 (5 bases). Germline-derived CDR1 and CDR2 are KGHSH and LQKENI. Trimming removed 4 bases at V and 1 base at J, with 14 bases between. This CDR3 contains 17 residues. The CDR3 bases are TGTGCCAGCTCACTCTCACAGGACGTATCTGGGGCCAACGTCCTGACTTTC. It is translated as CASSLSQDVSGANVLTF.

A single count supports this clone. The chain couples TRBV13 to TRBJ2-7, with TRBD1 matching 7 bases. The germline gives CDR1 PRHDT, CDR2 FYEKMQ (reference sequence). J was trimmed by 3 bases and V by 2 bases; bases with no gene match: 10. This CDR3 comprises 16 residues. The CDR3 loop reads CASSLRQGSGYYEQYF. The CDR3 nucleotides are TGTGCCAGCAGCTTAAGACAGGGTTCCGGATACTACGAGCAGTACTTC.

The gene calls are TRBV5-6 and TRBJ2-1, with 13 bases fitting TRBD2. Per germline, CDR1 SGHDT and CDR2 YYEEEE. The CDR3 spans 18 residues. Losses at the gene ends were 3 bases for V and 6 bases for J; bases not matched to a gene: 12. The CDR3 sequence is CASSSTYPTSGRANEQFF. In DNA, the CDR3 is TGTGCCAGCAGCTCCACGTACCCCACTAGCGGGAGGGCCAATGAGCAGTTCTTC.

Notes on this clone: The junction and the germline gene differ at one end; a read error may be behind it. This chain connects TRBV5-1 to TRBJ2-4; perhaps TRBD2 as D (7 bases). The germline CDR1 and CDR2 sequences are SGHRS and YFSETQ. CDR3 length: 14 amino acids. The CDR3 DNA follows: TGCGCCAGCAGTTTGGGGGGGCCCAAAAACATTCAGTACTTC. Its translation is CASSLGGPKNIQYF.

J is TRBJ1-2 and V is TRBV7-3; TRBD1 aligns across 7 bases. This CDR3 has 13 amino acids. Per germline, CDR1 SGHTA and CDR2 FQGTGA. V lost 3 bases to trimming and J lost 7 bases; unmatched junction nucleotides: 5. The CDR3, as DNA: TGTGCCAGCAGCTTGGAGGGGGCGAGTGGCTACACCTTC. Protein: CASSLEGASGYTF.

This chain links TRBV7-9 with TRBJ2-2; TRBD2 matches 11 bases. The junction had 7 bases not matched to a gene; V was cut back by 1 base and J by 0 bases. Germline CDR1 and CDR2: SEHNR and FQNEAQ (reference sequence). CDR3 length: 19 residues. CDR3 sequence (DNA): TGTGCCAGCAGCTTAGTAGGGACTAGCGGTGCCGCGAACACCGGGGAGCTGTTTTTT. Protein: CASSLVGTSGAANTGELFF.

This clone was recorded once. The chain employs TRBV20-1 and TRBJ2-5; D is uncertain. Germline V lookup: CDR1 DFQATT, CDR2 SNEGSKA (reference sequence). This CDR3 contains 10 residues. V was shortened by 3 bases and J by 6 bases, with 5 bases between the two germline ends. The CDR3 sequence: CSASRQTQYF. The CDR3 region has the DNA TGCAGTGCTAGCCGACAGACCCAGTACTTC.

The gene calls are TRBV27 and TRBJ2-7, with 10 bases fitting TRBD2. Looked up from germline, CDR1 is MNHEY and CDR2 is SMNVEV (reference sequence). The CDR3 runs 13 residues. With 5 bases clipped from V and 7 bases from J, the junction kept 5 bases outside the gene matches. This chain's CDR3 is CASSPSGRGEQYF. DNA for the CDR3: TGTGCCAGCAGTCCTAGCGGGAGAGGGGAGCAGTACTTC.

This clone came up a few times. The V and J genes are TRBV28 and TRBJ2-7; possibly TRBD2 for D (6 bases). The CDR3 is 18 amino acids. The V end was cut by 4 bases, the J end by 3 bases, with 25 bases between. Germline loops: CDR1 MDHEN, CDR2 SYDVKM. CDR3 DNA: TGTGCCAGCAGTTCCCCTTCCCTGACAGCGGAGGGTATCTACGAGCAGTACTTC. This codes for CASSSPSLTAEGIYEQYF.

On this clone itself: The junction departs from germline at one end; a sequencing error may be responsible. The rearrangement joins TRBV18 to TRBJ2-6; D is undetermined. The germline gives CDR1 KGHSH, CDR2 LQKENI. This CDR3 is built from 12 residues. The chain's CDR3 is CASSPGANVLTF. For the CDR3, the DNA is TGTGCCAGCTCACCTGGAGCCAACGTCCTGACTTTC.

This clone was observed a handful of times. J is TRBJ2-7 and V is TRBV4-1, with D possibly being TRBD1 (5 bases). Deletions cut 4 bases from V and 3 bases from J, with 7 bases between. CDR3 length: 12 amino acids. Germline V gene lookup returns CDR1 MGHRA and CDR2 YSYEKL. CDR3 DNA: TGCGCCAGCAGCCCCCAGGGCTACGAGCAGTACTTC. Translation gives CASSPQGYEQYF.

The J gene is TRBJ1-3, the V gene TRBV18; no clear D gene. Germline V gene sequence: CDR1 KGHSH, CDR2 LQKENI. V was cut by 2 bases and J by 2 bases, with 16 bases left in between. This CDR3 has 17 residues. CDR3 residues: CASSPVPIDDAGNTIYF. CDR3 DNA sequence: TGTGCCAGCTCACCAGTTCCAATCGACGACGCTGGAAACACCATATATTTT. The full variable domain, rest sourced from reference TRBV18 and TRBJ1-3, is NAGVMQNPRHLVRRRGQEARLRCSPMKGHSHVYWYRQLPEEGLKFMVYLQKENIIDESGMPKERFSAEFPKEGPSILRIQQVVRGDSAAYFCASSPVPIDDAGNTIYFGEGSWLTVV.